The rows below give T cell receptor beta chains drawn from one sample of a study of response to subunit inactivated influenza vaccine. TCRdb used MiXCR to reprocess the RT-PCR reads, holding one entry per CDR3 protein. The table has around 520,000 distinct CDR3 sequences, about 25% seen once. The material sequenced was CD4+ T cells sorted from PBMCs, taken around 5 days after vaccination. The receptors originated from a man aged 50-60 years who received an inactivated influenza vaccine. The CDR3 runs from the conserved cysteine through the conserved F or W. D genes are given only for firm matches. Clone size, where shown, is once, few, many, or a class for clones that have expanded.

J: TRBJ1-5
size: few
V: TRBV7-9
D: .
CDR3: CASSRDRYQPQHF
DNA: TGTGCCAGCAGCAGAGACAGATATCAGCCCCAGCATTTT

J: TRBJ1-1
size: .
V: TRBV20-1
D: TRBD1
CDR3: CSARPLGQQYTEAFF
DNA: TGCAGTGCTAGGCCTTTGGGACAGCAATACACTGAAGCTTTCTTT

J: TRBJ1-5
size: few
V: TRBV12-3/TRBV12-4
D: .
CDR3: CASAQFMKQPQHF
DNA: TGTGCCAGCGCACAGTTCATGAAACAGCCCCAGCATTTT

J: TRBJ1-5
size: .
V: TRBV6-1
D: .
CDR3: CASRSHLSNQPQHF
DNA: TGTGCCAGCAGGAGTCACTTAAGCAATCAGCCCCAGCATTTT

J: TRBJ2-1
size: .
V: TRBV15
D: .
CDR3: CATVRGTHTYNEQFF
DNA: TGTGCCACCGTTAGAGGGACACATACCTACAATGAGCAGTTCTTC

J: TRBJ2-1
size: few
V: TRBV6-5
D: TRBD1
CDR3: CASSYSPRGLYNEQFF
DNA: TGTGCCAGCAGTTACTCGCCCAGGGGGCTATACAATGAGCAGTTCTTC

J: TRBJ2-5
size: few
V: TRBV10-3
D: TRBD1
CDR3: CAISEGGQKQETQYF
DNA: TGTGCCATCAGTGAAGGGGGACAGAAGCAAGAGACCCAGTACTTC

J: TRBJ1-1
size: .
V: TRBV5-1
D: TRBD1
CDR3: CASSVDRRNTEAFF
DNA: TGCGCCAGCAGCGTGGACAGGAGGAACACTGAAGCTTTCTTT

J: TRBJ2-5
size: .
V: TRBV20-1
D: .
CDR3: CSAPAAAGPQETQYF
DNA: TGCAGTGCCCCCGCGGCGGCAGGACCTCAAGAGACCCAGTACTTC

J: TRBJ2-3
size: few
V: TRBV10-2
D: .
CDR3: CASSESRHTDTQYF
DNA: TGCGCCAGCAGTGAGTCCAGACACACAGATACGCAGTATTTT

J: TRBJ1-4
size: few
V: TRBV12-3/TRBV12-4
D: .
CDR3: CASSLSDRGKLFF
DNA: TGTGCCAGCAGTTTATCCGACAGAGGAAAACTGTTTTTT

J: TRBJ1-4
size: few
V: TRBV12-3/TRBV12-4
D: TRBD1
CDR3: CASGEQGAREKLFF
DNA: TGTGCCAGTGGGGAACAGGGGGCAAGAGAAAAACTGTTTTTT

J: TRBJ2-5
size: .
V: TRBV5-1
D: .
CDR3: CASSLGRVLETQYF
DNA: TGCGCCAGCAGCTTGGGGAGGGTTTTAGAGACCCAGTACTTC

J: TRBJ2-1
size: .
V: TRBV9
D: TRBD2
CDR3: CASSVATASGSKQFF
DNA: TGTGCCAGCAGCGTAGCTACTGCTAGCGGGAGCAAGCAGTTCTTC

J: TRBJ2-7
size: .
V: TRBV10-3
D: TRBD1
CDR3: CAIGTGREQYF
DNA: TGTGCCATTGGGACAGGGAGGGAGCAGTACTTC

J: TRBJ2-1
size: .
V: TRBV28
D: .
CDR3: CASTALDGQFF
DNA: TGTGCCAGCACCGCCCTGGACGGGCAGTTCTTC

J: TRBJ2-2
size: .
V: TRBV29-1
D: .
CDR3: CSVSPTSTGELFF
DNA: TGCAGCGTTTCCCCTACTTCGACCGGGGAGCTGTTTTTT

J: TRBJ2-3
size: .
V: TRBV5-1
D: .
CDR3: CASSPATDTQYF
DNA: TGCGCCAGCAGTCCAGCCACAGATACGCAGTATTTT

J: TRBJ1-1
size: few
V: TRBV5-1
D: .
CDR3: CASSLDGIGNTEAFF
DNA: TGCGCCAGCAGCTTGGACGGCATCGGAAACACTGAAGCTTTCTTT

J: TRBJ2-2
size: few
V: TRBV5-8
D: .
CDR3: CASSLSRAGELFF
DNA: TGTGCCAGCAGCTTGTCCAGGGCCGGGGAGCTGTTTTTT

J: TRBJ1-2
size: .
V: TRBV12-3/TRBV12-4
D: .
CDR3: CASSDQGLFGYTF
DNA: TGTGCCAGCAGCGACCAGGGTTTGTTTGGCTACACCTTC

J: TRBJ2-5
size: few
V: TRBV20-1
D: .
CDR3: CSATRRQETQYF
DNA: TGCAGTGCTACGAGGCGGCAAGAGACCCAGTACTTC

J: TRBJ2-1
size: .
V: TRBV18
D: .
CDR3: CASSLPDGEQFF
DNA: TGTGCCAGCTCACTCCCGGACGGGGAGCAGTTCTTC

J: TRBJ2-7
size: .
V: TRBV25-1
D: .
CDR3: CASSETGPSSYEQYF
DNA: TGTGCCAGCAGTGAAACAGGACCTAGCTCCTACGAGCAGTACTTC

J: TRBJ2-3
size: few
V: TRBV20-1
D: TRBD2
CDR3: CSAPQREYADTQYF
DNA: TGCAGTGCCCCGCAGCGGGAGTACGCAGATACGCAGTATTTT

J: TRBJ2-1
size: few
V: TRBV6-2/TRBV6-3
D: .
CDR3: CASSPRRDDEQFF
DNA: TGTGCCAGCAGCCCAAGGAGAGACGATGAGCAGTTCTTC

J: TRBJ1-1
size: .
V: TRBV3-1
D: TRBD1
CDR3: CASRLGAGGTEAFF
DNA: TGTGCCAGCAGGCTGGGGGCAGGGGGCACTGAAGCTTTCTTT

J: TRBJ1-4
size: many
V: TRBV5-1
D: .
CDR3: CASSLDRVNEKLFF
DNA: TGCGCCAGCAGCTTGGACAGAGTTAATGAAAAACTGTTTTTT

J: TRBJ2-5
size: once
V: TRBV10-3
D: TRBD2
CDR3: CAISELAGAKTQYF
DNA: TGTGCCATCAGTGAACTAGCGGGGGCCAAGACCCAGTACTTC

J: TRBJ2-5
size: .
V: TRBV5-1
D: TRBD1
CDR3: CASSRGGQGIPETQYF
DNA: TGCGCCAGCAGCCGAGGAGGACAGGGGATACCCGAGACCCAGTACTTC

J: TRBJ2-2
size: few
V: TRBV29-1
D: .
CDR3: CSVDAQDTGELFF
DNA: TGCAGCGTTGACGCCCAAGACACCGGGGAGCTGTTTTTT

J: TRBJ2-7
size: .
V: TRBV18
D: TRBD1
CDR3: CASSPSRDRVQQYF
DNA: TGTGCCAGCTCACCCAGCCGGGACAGGGTGCAGCAGTACTTC

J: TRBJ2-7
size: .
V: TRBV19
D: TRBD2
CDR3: CATSRGGNSYEQYF
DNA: TGTGCCACCTCCCGGGGAGGGAACTCCTACGAGCAGTACTTC

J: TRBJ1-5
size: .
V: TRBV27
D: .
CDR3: CASRINSNQPQHF
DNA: TGTGCCAGCAGAATTAATAGCAATCAGCCCCAGCATTTT

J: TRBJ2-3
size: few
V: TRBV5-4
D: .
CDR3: CASSPFSGGTDTQYF
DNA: TGTGCCAGCAGTCCCTTTTCGGGGGGCACAGATACGCAGTATTTT

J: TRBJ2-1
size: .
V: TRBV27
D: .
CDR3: CASSLNFWDTYNEQFF
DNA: TGTGCCAGCAGTCTAAACTTCTGGGACACCTACAATGAGCAGTTCTTC

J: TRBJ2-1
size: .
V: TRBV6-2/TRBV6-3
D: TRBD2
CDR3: CASSYSYSGRGSYNEQFF
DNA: TGTGCCAGCAGTTACTCGTACAGCGGGAGGGGCTCCTACAATGAGCAGTTCTTC

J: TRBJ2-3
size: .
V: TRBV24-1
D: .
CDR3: CATSDRRTDTQYF
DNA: TGTGCCACCAGTGATCGGCGCACAGATACGCAGTATTTT

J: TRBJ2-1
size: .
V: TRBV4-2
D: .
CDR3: CASSQTAYSSYNEQFF
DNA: TGTGCCAGCAGCCAGACAGCCTACAGCTCCTACAATGAGCAGTTCTTC

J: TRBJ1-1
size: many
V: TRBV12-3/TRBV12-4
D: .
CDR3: CASSLARDTEAFF
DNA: TGTGCCAGCAGTTTAGCGCGAGACACTGAAGCTTTCTTT

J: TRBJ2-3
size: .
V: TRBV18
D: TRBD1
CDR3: CASSPGTTGRNTQYF
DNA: TGTGCCAGCTCACCGGGGACGACAGGGCGGAATACGCAGTATTTT

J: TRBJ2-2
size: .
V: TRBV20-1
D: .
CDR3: CSAPVGYTGELFF
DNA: TGCAGTGCTCCGGTGGGATACACCGGGGAGCTGTTTTTT

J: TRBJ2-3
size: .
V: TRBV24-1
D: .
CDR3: CATSDFGGGGDTQYF
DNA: TGTGCCACCAGTGATTTCGGGGGAGGAGGAGATACGCAGTATTTT

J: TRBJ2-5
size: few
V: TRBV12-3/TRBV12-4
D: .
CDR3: CASSFQGTQETQYF
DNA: TGTGCCAGCAGTTTTCAGGGGACCCAAGAGACCCAGTACTTC

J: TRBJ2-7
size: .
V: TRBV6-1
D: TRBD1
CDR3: CASSEEGRGLGEQYF
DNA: TGTGCCAGCAGTGAAGAGGGCAGGGGGCTGGGCGAGCAGTACTTC

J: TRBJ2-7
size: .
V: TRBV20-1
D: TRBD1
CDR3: CSARRDRGGQYF
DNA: TGCAGTGCTAGAAGGGACAGGGGTGGGCAGTACTTC

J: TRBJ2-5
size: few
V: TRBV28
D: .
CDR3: CASSLVGGGFQETQYF
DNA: TGTGCCAGCAGTTTAGTGGGAGGAGGATTCCAAGAGACCCAGTACTTC

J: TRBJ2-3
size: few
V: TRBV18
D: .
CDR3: CASSPSHRTDTQYF
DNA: TGTGCCAGCTCACCATCGCACCGGACAGATACGCAGTATTTT

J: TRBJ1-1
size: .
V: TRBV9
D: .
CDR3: CASSPRGRGETEAFF
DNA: TGTGCCAGCAGCCCTAGGGGAAGGGGTGAGACTGAAGCTTTCTTT

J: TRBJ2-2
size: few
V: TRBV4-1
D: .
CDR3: CASSHSSLPSRRTGELFF
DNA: TGCGCCAGCAGCCATAGCAGCCTCCCTTCGAGGAGGACCGGGGAGCTGTTTTTT

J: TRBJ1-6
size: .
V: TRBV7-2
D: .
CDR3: CASSSQGRWGSPLHF
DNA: TGTGCCAGCAGCTCACAGGGTAGATGGGGATCACCCCTCCACTTT

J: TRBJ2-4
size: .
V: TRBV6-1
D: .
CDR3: CASSPPGRKNIQYF
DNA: TGTGCCAGCAGCCCCCCGGGCAGGAAAAACATTCAGTACTTC

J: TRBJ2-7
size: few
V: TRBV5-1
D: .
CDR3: CASSLGSDEGREQYF
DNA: TGCGCCAGCAGCTTGGGTTCAGACGAAGGGAGGGAGCAGTACTTC

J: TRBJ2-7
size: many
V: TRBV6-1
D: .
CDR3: CASRSSRRRPYEQYF
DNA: TGTGCCAGCAGAAGTAGTCGGCGGAGACCCTACGAGCAGTACTTC